This TCR beta chain was found in a study of cytomegalovirus exposure and HLA in healthy donors. As for the study in general: Unique TCRs from HLA-typed donors, 70 million to 85 million of them, were held in an early data release. Among fewer than 500 genotyped donors, more than 65% fell in the Caucasian-associated ancestry cluster.

The primer mix had 60 Vbeta and 13 Jbeta primers. The data were produced by immunoSEQ multiplex PCR, yet TCRdb's version contains in-frame clones alone and is incomplete. The table records fewer than 250,000 clones, roughly 80% of them present only once. Study outcomes and limitations: The HLA-A and HLA-B alleles of most subjects were reportedly predicted accurately from TCR beta sequences. The listing of 150 or so TCR beta chains classed them as cytomegalovirus-associated.

The germline V gene has CDR1 MNHEY and CDR2 SVGAGI. The CDR3 has 15 residues. J was trimmed by 6 bases and V by 6 bases; bases with no gene match: 12. About this clone: Its antigen remains unknown.

The TCR comes from a man younger than 40 in good health and CMV-seronegative. The specimen sequenced was PBMCs. The V gene is TRBV6-5, the J gene TRBJ2-7; 9 bases are shared with TRBD1. Here the CDR3 reads CASRPGTGTNSEQYF. CDR3 coding DNA: TGTGCCAGCAGGCCGGGGACAGGGACAAATAGCGAGCAGTACTTC.